The T cell receptor (beta chain) described here comes from a study of T-cell memory formation after mild COVID-19. Amplification by 5'RACE using constant-segment primers produced TCR alpha and TCR beta cDNA libraries that carried sample barcodes and UMIs. TCRdb reprocessed the 5' RACE reads via MiXCR and lists one record per CDR3 protein. The sample shows under 650,000 distinct CDR3 sequences, roughly 17% of them seen only once. CDR3 length equals 14 residues. Per germline, CDR1 DFQATT and CDR2 SNEGSKA (reference sequence). V lost 5 bases, J lost 0 bases, and 4 bases stayed unmatched. This clonotype was seen a handful of times.

The gene calls are TRBV20-1 and TRBJ2-1; 7 bases agree with TRBD2. The receptor's source is an adult woman who had mild COVID-19 (a few samples of this study predate the infection). Cell type and time point are not known. The sequenced sample was PBMCs or a T cell subset sorted from them (not recorded which). The CDR3, as DNA: TGCAGTGCTCCCCCGGGGGGCTCCTACAATGAGCAGTTCTTC. It codes for CSAPPGGSYNEQFF.